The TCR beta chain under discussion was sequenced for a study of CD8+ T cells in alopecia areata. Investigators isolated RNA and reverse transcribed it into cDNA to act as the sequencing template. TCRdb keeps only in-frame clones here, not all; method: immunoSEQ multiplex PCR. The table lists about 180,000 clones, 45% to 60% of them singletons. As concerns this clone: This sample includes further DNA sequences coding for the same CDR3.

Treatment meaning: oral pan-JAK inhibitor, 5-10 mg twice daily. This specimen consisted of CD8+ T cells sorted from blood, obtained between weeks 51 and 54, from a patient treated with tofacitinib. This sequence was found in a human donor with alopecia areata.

The CDR3 is CASSLGTYEQYF. In DNA, the CDR3 is TGTGCCAGCAGCTTAGGGACCTACGAGCAGTACTTC. The genes are TRBV7-9 and TRBJ2-7; D unclear. CDR3 length: 12 residues. Trimming took off 1 base at V and 2 bases at J, with 3 bases between the two ends. CDR1 is SEHNR and CDR2 is FQNEAQ in the germline V gene (reference sequence).